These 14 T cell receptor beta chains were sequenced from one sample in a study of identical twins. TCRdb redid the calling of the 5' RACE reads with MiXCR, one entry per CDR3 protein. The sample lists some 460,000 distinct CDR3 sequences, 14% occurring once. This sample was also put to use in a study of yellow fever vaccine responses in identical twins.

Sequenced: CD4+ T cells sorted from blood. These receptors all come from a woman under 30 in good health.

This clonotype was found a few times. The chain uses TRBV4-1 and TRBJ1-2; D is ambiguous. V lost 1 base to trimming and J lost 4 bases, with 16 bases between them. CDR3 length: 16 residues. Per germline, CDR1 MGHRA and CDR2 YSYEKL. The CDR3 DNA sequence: TGCGCCAGCAGCCAAGGTGAAAGGGTAGAAGTCTATGGCTACACCTTC. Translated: CASSQGERVEVYGYTF.

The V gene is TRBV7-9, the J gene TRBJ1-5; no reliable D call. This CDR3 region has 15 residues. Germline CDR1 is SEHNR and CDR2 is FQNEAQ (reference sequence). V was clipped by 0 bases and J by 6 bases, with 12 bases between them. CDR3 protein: CASSLALGQPQPQHF. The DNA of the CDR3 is TGTGCCAGCAGCTTAGCGCTGGGCCAACCTCAGCCCCAGCATTTT.

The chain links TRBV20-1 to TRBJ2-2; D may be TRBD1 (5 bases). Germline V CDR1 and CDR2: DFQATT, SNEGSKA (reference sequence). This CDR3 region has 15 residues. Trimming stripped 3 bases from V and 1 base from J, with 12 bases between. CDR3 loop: CSASVDSLNTGELFF. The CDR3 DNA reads TGCAGTGCTAGTGTAGACAGCTTGAACACCGGGGAGCTGTTTTTT.

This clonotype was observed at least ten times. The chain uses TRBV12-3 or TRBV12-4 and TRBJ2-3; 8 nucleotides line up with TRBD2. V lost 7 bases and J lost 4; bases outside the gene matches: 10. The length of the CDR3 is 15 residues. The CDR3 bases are TGTGCCAGCACCCCGGGACTAGGCTTCTCAGATACGCAGTATTTT. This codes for CASTPGLGFSDTQYF.

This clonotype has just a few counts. The CDR3 DNA reads as TGTGCCAGCAGCCAAGCCGGACCGTCTACCGGGGAGCTGTTTTTT. Translation: CASSQAGPSTGELFF. This sequence joins TRBV3-1 and TRBJ2-2, with D unresolved. Trimming pared 1 base from V and 5 bases from J, leaving 11 bases between. The CDR3 consists of 15 residues. CDR1 and CDR2 (germline): LGHDT, YNNKEL (reference sequence).

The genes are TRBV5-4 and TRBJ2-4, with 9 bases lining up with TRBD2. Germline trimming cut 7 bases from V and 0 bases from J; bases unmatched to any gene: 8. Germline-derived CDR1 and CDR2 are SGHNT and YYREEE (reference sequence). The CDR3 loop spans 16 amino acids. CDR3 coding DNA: TGTGCCAGCTCTCCGGCGGGGGGGGAAGCCAAAAACATTCAGTACTTC. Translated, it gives CASSPAGGEAKNIQYF.

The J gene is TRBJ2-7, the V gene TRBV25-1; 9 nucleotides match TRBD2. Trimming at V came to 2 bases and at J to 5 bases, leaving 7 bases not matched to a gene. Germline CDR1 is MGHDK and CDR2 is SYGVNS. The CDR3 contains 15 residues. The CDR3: CASSEISGLANEQYF. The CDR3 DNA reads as TGTGCCAGCAGTGAAATTTCGGGACTAGCAAACGAGCAGTACTTC.

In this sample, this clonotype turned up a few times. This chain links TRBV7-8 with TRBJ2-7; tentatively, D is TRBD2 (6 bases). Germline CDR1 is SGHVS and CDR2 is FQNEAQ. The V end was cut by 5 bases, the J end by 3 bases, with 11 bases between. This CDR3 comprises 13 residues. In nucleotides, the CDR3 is TGTGCCAGCAGCCGGGACTCCCTCTACGAGCAGTACTTC. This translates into CASSRDSLYEQYF.

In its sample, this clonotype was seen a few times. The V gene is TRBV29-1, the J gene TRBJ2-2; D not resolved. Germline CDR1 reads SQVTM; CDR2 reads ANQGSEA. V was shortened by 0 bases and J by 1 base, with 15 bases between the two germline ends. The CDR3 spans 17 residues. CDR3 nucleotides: TGCAGCGTTGAAGAAGATCGGCCTGGGGTGAACACCGGGGAGCTGTTTTTT. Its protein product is CSVEEDRPGVNTGELFF.

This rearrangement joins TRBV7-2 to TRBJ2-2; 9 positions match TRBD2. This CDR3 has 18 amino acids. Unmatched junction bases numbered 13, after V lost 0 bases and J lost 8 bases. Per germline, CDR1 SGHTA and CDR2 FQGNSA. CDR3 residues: CASSLALIGGGVPGELFF. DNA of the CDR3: TGTGCCAGCAGCTTAGCGCTAATCGGCGGGGGGGTACCTGGGGAGCTGTTTTTT.

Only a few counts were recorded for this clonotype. The CDR3 sequence is CSAASGTPNYGYTF. In DNA, the CDR3 is TGCAGTGCAGCATCCGGGACACCAAACTATGGCTACACCTTC. The V and J genes are TRBV20-1 and TRBJ1-2; D possibly corresponds to TRBD1 (6 bases). This CDR3 region has 14 residues. V was cut by 6 bases and J by 2 bases, with 16 bases left in between. Per the germline V gene, CDR1 is DFQATT and CDR2 is SNEGSKA (reference sequence).

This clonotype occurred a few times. This chain's CDR3 is CASSYGTGSYGYTF. The CDR3 coding sequence is TGTGCCAGCAGTTACGGGACAGGGTCCTATGGCTACACCTTC. The chain employs TRBV6-5 and TRBJ1-2, with TRBD1 matching over 9 bases. Looked up from germline, CDR1 is MNHEY and CDR2 is SVGAGI. CDR3 length equals 14 residues. Trimming removed 2 bases from V and 4 bases from J; junction bases left unmatched: 2.

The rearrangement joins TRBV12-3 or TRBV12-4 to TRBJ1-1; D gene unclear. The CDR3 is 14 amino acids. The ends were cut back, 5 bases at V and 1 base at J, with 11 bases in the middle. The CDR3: CASSRGRQNTEAFF. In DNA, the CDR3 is TGTGCCAGCAGTCGAGGTCGACAGAACACTGAAGCTTTCTTT.

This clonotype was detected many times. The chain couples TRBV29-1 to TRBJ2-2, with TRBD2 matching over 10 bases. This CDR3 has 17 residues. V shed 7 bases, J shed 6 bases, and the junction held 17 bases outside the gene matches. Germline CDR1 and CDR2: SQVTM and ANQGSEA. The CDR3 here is CSGRDTLAGETPGELFF. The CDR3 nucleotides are TGCAGCGGCCGGGACACCCTAGCGGGAGAAACTCCCGGGGAGCTGTTTTTT.